These 17 T cell receptor beta chains were all obtained from the same sample, sequenced in a study of blood T cell repertoires in COVID-19. Sequenced by immunoSEQ multiplex PCR; TCRdb stores in-frame clones only, minus some. Of hundreds of thousands of clones in the sample, roughly 90% were seen once. The sample was peripheral blood. The source of these receptors is a woman aged 25-40 years with COVID-19, enrolled during active disease.

The gene calls are TRBV4-1 and TRBJ1-6, with TRBD1 matching over 8 bases. With 8 bases clipped from V and 4 bases from J, the junction kept 4 bases outside the gene matches. The germline V gene encodes CDR1 MGHRA and CDR2 YSYEKL. The CDR3 runs 14 residues. The CDR3, as DNA: TGCGCCAGCGACAGGGGCGGGTATAATTCACCCCTCCACTTT. Protein: CASDRGGYNSPLHF.

The gene calls are TRBV2 and TRBJ1-2, with D perhaps matching TRBD1 (5 bases). Trimming shortened V by 3 bases and J by 5 bases, and 10 bases separated the two germline ends. This CDR3 spans 13 amino acids. Germline CDR1 reads SNHLY; CDR2 reads FYNNEI. The CDR3, as DNA: TGTGCCAGCAGTGAGGGCAGGGAATATGGCTACACCTTC. It is translated as CASSEGREYGYTF.

This clone was seen a single time. The chain couples TRBV4-2 to TRBJ1-3; D may be TRBD1 (6 bases). The CDR3 is made up of 14 amino acids. Trimming shortened V by 4 bases and J by 6 bases, and 13 bases separated the two germline ends. Germline assignment: CDR1 LGHNA and CDR2 YNFKEQ. DNA for the CDR3: TGTGCCAGCAGCCCGGCGGGGGGCGAAAACACCATATATTTT. Amino acids: CASSPAGGENTIYF.

V and J are TRBV19 and TRBJ2-5, with a possible D match to TRBD2 (6 bases). V lost 3 bases to trimming and J lost 1 base, with 15 bases between them. This CDR3 region has 16 residues. Germline lookup yields CDR1 LNHDA and CDR2 SQIVND (reference sequence). This CDR3 reads CASSIGGREVQETQYF. In DNA form, the CDR3 reads TGTGCCAGTAGTATTGGGGGGAGAGAGGTCCAAGAGACCCAGTACTTC.

The chain employs TRBV6-2 or TRBV6-3 and TRBJ2-5, with TRBD2 matching over 14 bases. The V gene end was trimmed by 2 bases and the J gene end by 4 bases; junction bases not matched to a gene: 3. This CDR3 has 16 amino acids. From germline, CDR1 is MNHEY and CDR2 SVGEGT. The CDR3 DNA reads as TGTGCCAGCAGTTACCCTGGGACTAGCGGGGGAGAGACCCAGTACTTC. This translates into CASSYPGTSGGETQYF.

The chain has TRBV6-5 and TRBJ2-3, with 9 bases that match TRBD2. J gave up 4 bases and V 6 bases, and 8 bases lay outside the gene matches. In germline, CDR1 is MNHEY, CDR2 SVGAGI. This CDR3 region has 15 residues. For the CDR3, the DNA is TGTGCCAGCAGCTCATCTAGCGGGAACGCAGATACGCAGTATTTT. The encoded protein is CASSSSSGNADTQYF.

The chain's CDR3 is CASSAESRDRVYGYTF. CDR3 nucleotide sequence: TGTGCCAGCAGCGCCGAAAGCCGGGACAGGGTCTATGGCTACACCTTC. This chain connects TRBV7-8 to TRBJ1-2, with 9 bases that match TRBD1. CDR1 is SGHVS, CDR2 FQNEAQ, per germline. This CDR3 is built from 16 residues. The trim removed 5 bases at V and 4 bases at J, leaving 11 bases unmatched.

The chain recombines TRBV5-1 with TRBJ1-4; 8 bases line up with TRBD1. Germline V gene lookup returns CDR1 SGHRS and CDR2 YFSETQ. The CDR3 runs to 13 residues. Losses at the gene ends were 7 bases for V and 4 bases for J; bases not matched to a gene: 3. The CDR3 DNA is TGCGCCAGCGCGACAGGGGTTAATGAAAAACTGTTTTTT. As protein: CASATGVNEKLFF.

The V call is TRBV5-1, the J call TRBJ1-1; no clear D. V was shortened by 9 bases and J by 1 base, with 16 bases between the two germline ends. Germline loops: CDR1 SGHRS, CDR2 YFSETQ. This CDR3 has 14 amino acids. CDR3 DNA: TGCGCCACCCGAGGAGAGGATTCGAACACTGAAGCTTTCTTT. This gives the protein CATRGEDSNTEAFF.

The chain carries TRBV6-6 and TRBJ1-5; possibly TRBD1 for D (5 bases). Looked up from germline, CDR1 is MNHNY and CDR2 is SVGAGI (reference sequence). V lost 7 bases to trimming and J lost 1 base, with 14 bases between them. The CDR3 runs 15 residues. The CDR3: CASNTRPGSNQPQHF. The CDR3 DNA reads TGTGCCAGCAATACCCGACCAGGGAGCAATCAGCCCCAGCATTTT.

This CDR3 reads CASNRLAGVQETQYF. Here the CDR3 DNA reads TGTGCCAGCAACCGACTAGCGGGGGTTCAAGAGACCCAGTACTTC. The chain combines TRBV2 with TRBJ2-5; 12 bases match TRBD2. The germline V gene encodes CDR1 SNHLY and CDR2 FYNNEI. This CDR3 has 15 amino acids. The ends lost 7 bases at V and 2 bases at J; junction bases unmatched: 5.

The CDR3 nucleotides read TGTGCCAGCAGCCAAGAAGCGGGGGTCTGGGAGACCCAGTACTTC. Its protein is CASSQEAGVWETQYF. The chain recombines TRBV3-1 (or the pseudogene TRBV3-2) with TRBJ2-5; TRBD2 aligns across 8 bases. V was pared by 0 bases and J by 5 bases, with 5 bases of the junction left unmatched. Germline V gene lookup returns CDR1 LGHDT and CDR2 YNNKEL (reference sequence). The CDR3 consists of 15 residues.

The genes are TRBV5-1 and TRBJ2-1, with 8 bases fitting TRBD2. This CDR3 is built from 15 residues. From germline, CDR1 is SGHRS and CDR2 YFSETQ. Trimming took 4 bases from V and 4 from J; bases not matched to a gene: 7. CDR3 coding DNA: TGCGCCAGCAGCCCGGGGGGGACTACTTACAATGAGCAGTTCTTC. Translation gives CASSPGGTTYNEQFF. Full variable domain (remainder filled in from reference TRBV5-1 and TRBJ2-1): KAGVTQTPRYLIKTRGQQVTLSCSPISGHRSVSWYQQTPGQGLQFLFEYFSETQRNKGNFPGRFSGRQFSNSRSEMNVSTLELGDSALYLCASSPGGTTYNEQFFGPGTRLTVL.

CDR3 coding DNA: TGCGCCAGCAGCCAAGCAGTGACAGCAACTAATGAAAAACTGTTTTTT. It specifies CASSQAVTATNEKLFF. The V gene is TRBV4-1, the J gene TRBJ1-4; D is possibly TRBD1 (5 bases). CDR3 length: 16 residues. CDR1 and CDR2 from the germline V gene are MGHRA and YSYEKL. Trimming cost V 1 base and J 0 bases, with 9 bases left between them.

This sequence joins TRBV5-8 and TRBJ2-3; D may be TRBD2 (5 bases). Between the trimmed V and J ends, which lost 0 bases and 2 bases, there was a span of 10 bases. The CDR3 length is 15 residues. Per the germline V gene, CDR1 is SGHTS and CDR2 is YDEGEE. The CDR3 bases are TGTGCCAGCAGCTTGGGACTACCCGACACAGATACGCAGTATTTT. It yields the protein CASSLGLPDTDTQYF.

The chain combines TRBV11-3 with TRBJ2-3; TRBD2 agrees at 10 bases. This CDR3 region has 19 residues. The V and J ends lost 1 base and 6 bases, in that order; junction bases with no gene match: 16. The V gene's germline CDR1 is SGHNT and CDR2 YENEEA. The CDR3 here is CASSLVRGRGGTSEDTQYF. The CDR3 coding sequence is TGTGCCAGCAGCTTAGTTCGGGGAAGAGGGGGGACTAGCGAGGATACGCAGTATTTT.

The rearrangement joins TRBV5-8 to TRBJ2-7, with a possible D match to TRBD1 (5 bases). Germline V gene sequence: CDR1 SGHTS, CDR2 YDEGEE. There are 16 residues in the CDR3. The V gene lost 4 bases and the J gene lost 7 bases, with 24 bases spanning the gap. The CDR3 here is CASSQVQGRAPLEQYV. The CDR3 DNA reads as TGTGCCAGCAGCCAAGTCCAGGGCCGGGCTCCACTAGAGCAGTACGTC.